A single sample gave rise to the 10 T cell receptor beta chains below, sequenced in a study of beta chain features in type 1 diabetes. Regarding the study as a whole: Moderately but significantly shorter TCRB CDR3s were found in Type 1 diabetes patients in all four CD4+ subsets.

Reverse transcription of all isolated RNA meant that expressed TCRB transcripts were sequenced. Sequencing was performed with immunoSEQ multiplex PCR; in TCRdb, only in-frame clones are kept and a portion is missing. The sample records roughly 300,000 clones, roughly 9% being singletons. For these receptors, no antigen is known. Sequencing input: central memory CD4+ T cells from blood. The source of these receptors is a man between 25 and 39 years old with type 1 diabetes.

In its sample, this clone was seen a few times. This chain links TRBV6-5 with TRBJ1-5, with D tentatively TRBD1 (6 bases). V dropped 4 bases and J dropped 3 bases, with 10 bases sitting between them. The CDR3 runs to 14 residues. Germline V lookup: CDR1 MNHEY, CDR2 SVGAGI. Here the CDR3 reads CASSFDRTNQPQHF. CDR3 coding DNA: TGTGCCAGCAGTTTCGACAGGACCAATCAGCCCCAGCATTTT.

Concerning this clone itself: At the DNA level, this CDR3 is encoded by other sequences in the same sample as well. The chain links TRBV4-3 to TRBJ1-1; D unresolved. Trimming stripped 0 bases from V and 1 base from J, with 12 bases between. CDR1 LGHNA and CDR2 YSLEER come from the germline V gene. The CDR3 is 16 residues long. CDR3 residues: CASSQDVGGRNTEAFF. The CDR3 DNA is TGCGCCAGCAGCCAAGATGTGGGCGGTCGGAACACTGAAGCTTTCTTT.

This clone was picked up a small number of times. The chain links TRBV7-9 to TRBJ2-5; 7 nucleotides align to TRBD1. The germline CDR1 and CDR2 sequences are SEHNR and FQNEAQ (reference sequence). The J segment lost 4 bases and the V segment lost 5 bases, leaving 7 bases of the junction unmatched. The CDR3 is made up of 14 amino acids. Here the CDR3 DNA reads TGTGCCAGCAGCCAGGGGACAGTCGGAGAGACCCAGTACTTC. This translates into CASSQGTVGETQYF.

CDR3 DNA: TGTGCCAGCAGCGATACCGTCGGGGCAGATACGCAGTATTTT. As protein: CASSDTVGADTQYF. The chain recombines TRBV11-2 with TRBJ2-3; possible D gene TRBD2, 5 bases. Germline V lookup: CDR1 SGHAT, CDR2 FQNNGV. V was pared by 5 bases and J by 4 bases, with 13 bases between. The CDR3 covers 14 residues.

This clone was observed at least ten times. This chain connects TRBV5-4 to TRBJ2-5, with a weak D call TRBD2 (6 bases). Trimming took 3 bases from V and 5 from J, leaving 17 bases between them. CDR1 SGHNT and CDR2 YYREEE come from the germline V gene (reference sequence). The CDR3 length is 15 residues. The CDR3: CASSWGGGTEETQYF. The CDR3 region has the DNA TGTGCCAGCAGCTGGGGTGGGGGGACTGAGGAGACCCAGTACTTC.

This clone came up a few times. V and J are TRBV11-2 and TRBJ2-1; 11 nucleotides line up with TRBD2. Germline assignment: CDR1 SGHAT and CDR2 FQNNGV. J gave up 15 bases and V 3 bases, and 4 bases lay outside the gene matches. The CDR3 length is 12 residues. The CDR3 region is CASSLGLAAGFF. CDR3 in DNA: TGTGCCAGCAGCTTGGGACTAGCGGCCGGGTTCTTC.

The chain combines TRBV7-2 with TRBJ1-6; possible D gene TRBD1, 5 bases. This CDR3 is 13 amino acids long. The ends were cut back, 5 bases at V and 8 bases at J, with 10 bases in the middle. Germline V gene lookup returns CDR1 SGHTA and CDR2 FQGNSA. The CDR3 loop reads CASSPVGDSPLHF. CDR3 in DNA: TGTGCCAGCAGCCCCGTGGGGGATTCACCCCTCCACTTT.

The genes are TRBV7-2 and TRBJ2-5; 9 positions agree with TRBD2. This CDR3 is 15 amino acids long. With V trimmed by 2 bases and J by 2 bases, 3 bases remained unmatched. In germline, CDR1 is SGHTA, CDR2 FQGNSA. The chain's CDR3 is CASSLMRGGQETQYF. The CDR3 bases are TGTGCCAGCAGCTTAATGCGGGGGGGTCAAGAGACCCAGTACTTC.

This clone was observed a handful of times. A much bigger clone sits one base away, suggesting this may be a read error. The rearrangement links TRBV6-6 to TRBJ2-5; unclear D gene. The V end was cut by 4 bases, the J end by 2 bases, with 2 bases between. Germline V gene lookup returns CDR1 MNHNY and CDR2 SVGAGI (reference sequence). This CDR3 spans 11 amino acids. CDR3 sequence (DNA): TGTGCCAGCAGTTTACAAGAGACCCAGTACTTC. Amino acids: CASSLQETQYF.

This clone has only a few counts. This sequence joins TRBV7-9 and TRBJ2-7, with D tentatively TRBD2 (5 bases). The length of the CDR3 is 14 residues. Germline V lookup: CDR1 SEHNR, CDR2 FQNEAQ (reference sequence). V lost 6 bases, J lost 2 bases, and 14 bases lay in between. The chain's CDR3 is CASSSGKRTYEQYF. The DNA of the CDR3 is TGTGCCAGCAGTTCCGGGAAGCGAACCTACGAGCAGTACTTC.